This entry describes one T cell receptor beta chain. Antigen unknown. The record originates from a study of T cell repertoires in cytomegalovirus infection. Study results and limitations: Clonotype analysis showed dominance of the ex vivo response by HLA-C-restricted CMV-specific TCR beta clonotypes.

CDR1 and CDR2 from the germline V gene are SGDLS and YYNGEE. The CDR3 consists of 14 residues. V was pared by 5 bases and J by 3 bases, with 13 bases between. TCRdb reprocessed the reads with MiXCR, giving one entry per CDR3 protein. The sample lists 900,000 to 950,000 distinct CDR3 sequences, 25% to 40% occurring once. The specimen was cultured CD8+ T cells from PBMCs, collected from culture after CMV antigen stimulation. This sequence joins TRBV9 and TRBJ2-3; a possible D gene is TRBD1 (6 bases). This clonotype was obtained from a human donor in good health (CMV status not recorded). Some clones in this sample may be carry-over from other donors' samples. CDR3 amino acids: CASRGEGGTDTQYF. CDR3 bases: TGTGCCAGCAGGGGAGAAGGGGGAACAGATACGCAGTATTTT. Combining the CDR3 with reference TRBV9 and TRBJ2-3 gives the whole variable domain DSGVTQTPKHLITATGQRVTLRCSPRSGDLSVYWYQQSLDQGLQFLIQYYNGEERAKGNILERFSAQQFPDLHSELNLSSLELGDSALYFCASRGEGGTDTQYFGPGTRLTVL.